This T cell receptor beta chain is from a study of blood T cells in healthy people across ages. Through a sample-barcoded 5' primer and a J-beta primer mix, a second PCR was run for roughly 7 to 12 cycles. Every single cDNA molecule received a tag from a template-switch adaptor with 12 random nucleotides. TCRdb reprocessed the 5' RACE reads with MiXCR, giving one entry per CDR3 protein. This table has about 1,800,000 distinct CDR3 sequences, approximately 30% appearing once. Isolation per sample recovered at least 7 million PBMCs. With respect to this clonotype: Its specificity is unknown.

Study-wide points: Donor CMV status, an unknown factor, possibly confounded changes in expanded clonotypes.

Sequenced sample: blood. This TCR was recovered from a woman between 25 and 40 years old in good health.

CDR3 sequence (DNA): TGTGCCGTCTGGGCCGGGACAGGCACAGATACGCAGTATTTT. As protein: CAVWAGTGTDTQYF. The chain recombines TRBV10-3 with TRBJ2-3, with 7 positions matching TRBD1. Trimming removed 11 bases from V and 1 base from J; junction bases left unmatched: 9. Germline CDR1 is ENHRY and CDR2 is SYGVKD. The CDR3 runs 14 residues.